This entry describes one T cell receptor (beta chain). Its antigen is not known. The data stem from a study of cytomegalovirus exposure and HLA in healthy donors. General study findings and limits: The listing of 150 to 200 TCR beta chains classed them as cytomegalovirus-associated.

Some clones are missing from TCRdb's copy, which holds only in-frame ones; the method was immunoSEQ multiplex PCR. The sample lists approximately 170,000 clones, 85% occurring once. The CDR3 is 16 residues long. CDR1 and CDR2 from the germline V gene are MGHRA and YSYEKL. V lost 4 bases and J lost 8; bases outside the gene matches: 13. The sequenced material came from PBMCs. This clonotype was sampled from a young man in good health and CMV-seropositive. This chain joins TRBV4-1 and TRBJ2-1; 8 bases agree with TRBD2. The CDR3, as DNA: TGCGCCAGCAGCCCTAGGAGCGGGGGTACAAGGGATGAGCAGTTCTTC. As protein: CASSPRSGGTRDEQFF.